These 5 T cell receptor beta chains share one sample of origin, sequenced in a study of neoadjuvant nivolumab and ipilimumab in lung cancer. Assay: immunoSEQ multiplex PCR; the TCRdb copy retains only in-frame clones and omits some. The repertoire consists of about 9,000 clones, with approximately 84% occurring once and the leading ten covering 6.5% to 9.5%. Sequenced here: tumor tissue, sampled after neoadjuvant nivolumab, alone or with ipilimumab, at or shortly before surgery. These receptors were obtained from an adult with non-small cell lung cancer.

DNA for the CDR3: TGTGCCAGCAGCTTAGGTCCAGGGTTGGTTTATGAGCAGTTCTTC. Amino acid sequence: CASSLGPGLVYEQFF. The V call is TRBV11-2, the J call TRBJ2-1, with D tentatively TRBD1 (5 bases). The CDR3 covers 15 residues. The germline gives CDR1 SGHAT, CDR2 FQNNGV. Trimming removed 1 base at V and 8 bases at J, with 15 bases between.

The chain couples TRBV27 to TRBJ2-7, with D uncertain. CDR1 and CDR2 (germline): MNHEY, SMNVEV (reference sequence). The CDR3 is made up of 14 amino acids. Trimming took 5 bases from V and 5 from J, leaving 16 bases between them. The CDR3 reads CASSVYWRSNEQYF. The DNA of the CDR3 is TGTGCCAGCAGTGTTTATTGGCGTTCTAACGAGCAGTACTTC.

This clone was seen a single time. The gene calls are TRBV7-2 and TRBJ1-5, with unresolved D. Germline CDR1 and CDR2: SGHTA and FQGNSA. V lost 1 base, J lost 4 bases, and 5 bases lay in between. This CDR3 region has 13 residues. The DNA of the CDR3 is TGTGCCAGCAGCTTAGACGAGAATCAGCCCCAGCATTTT. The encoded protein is CASSLDENQPQHF.

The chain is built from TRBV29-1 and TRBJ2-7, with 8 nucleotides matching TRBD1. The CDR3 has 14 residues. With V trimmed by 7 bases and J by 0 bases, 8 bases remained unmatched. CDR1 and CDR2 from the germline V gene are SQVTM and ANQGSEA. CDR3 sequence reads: CSAEGQGGSYEQYF. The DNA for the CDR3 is TGCAGCGCCGAAGGACAGGGTGGCTCCTACGAGCAGTACTTC.

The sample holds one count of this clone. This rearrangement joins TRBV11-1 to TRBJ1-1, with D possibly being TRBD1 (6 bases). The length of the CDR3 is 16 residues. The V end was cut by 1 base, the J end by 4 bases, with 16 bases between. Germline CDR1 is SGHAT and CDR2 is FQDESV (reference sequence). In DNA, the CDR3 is TGTGCCAGCAGCTTAGAACTGGCAGGGGCAGGCACTGAAGCTTTCTTT. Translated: CASSLELAGAGTEAFF.